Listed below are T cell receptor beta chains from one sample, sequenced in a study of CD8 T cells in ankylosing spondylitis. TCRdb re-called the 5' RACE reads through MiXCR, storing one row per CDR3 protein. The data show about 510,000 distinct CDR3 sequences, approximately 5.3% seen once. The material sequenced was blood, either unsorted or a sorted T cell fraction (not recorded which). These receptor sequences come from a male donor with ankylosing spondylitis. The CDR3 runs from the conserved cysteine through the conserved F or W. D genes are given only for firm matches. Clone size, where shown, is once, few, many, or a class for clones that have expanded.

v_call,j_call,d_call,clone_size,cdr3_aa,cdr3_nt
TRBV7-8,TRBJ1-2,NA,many,CASSLAGLYGYTF,TGTGCCAGCAGCTTAGCGGGCCTCTATGGCTACACCTTC
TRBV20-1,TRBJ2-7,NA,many,CSARGGTITYEQYF,TGCAGTGCTAGGGGCGGGACCATCACCTACGAGCAGTACTTC
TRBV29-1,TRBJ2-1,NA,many,CSVLLYNEQFF,TGCAGCGTCCTTTTATACAATGAGCAGTTCTTC
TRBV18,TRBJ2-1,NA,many,CASSPGLGEEQFF,TGTGCCAGCTCACCAGGACTGGGCGAGGAGCAGTTCTTC
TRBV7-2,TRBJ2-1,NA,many,CASRHLQNYNEQFF,TGTGCCAGCAGACATCTACAAAACTACAATGAGCAGTTCTTC
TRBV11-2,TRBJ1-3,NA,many,CASSLDWGNTIYF,TGTGCCAGCAGCTTAGACTGGGGTAACACCATATATTTT
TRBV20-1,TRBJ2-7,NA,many,CSARDVLLGEQYF,TGCAGTGCTAGAGACGTCTTGTTAGGCGAGCAGTACTTC
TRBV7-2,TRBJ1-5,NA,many,CASSTQQGQPQHF,TGTGCCAGCAGCACCCAACAGGGTCAGCCCCAGCATTTT
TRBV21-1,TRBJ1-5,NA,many,CASSNGSLWTGRNQPQHF,TGTGCCAGCAGCAATGGGTCTCTCTGGACCGGGCGCAATCAGCCCCAGCATTTT
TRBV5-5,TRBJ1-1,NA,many,CASSLGAPQNTEAFF,TGTGCCAGCAGCTTGGGGGCCCCCCAAAACACTGAAGCTTTCTTT
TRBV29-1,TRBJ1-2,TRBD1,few,CSAPTVRGGTGERNYGYTF,TGCAGCGCCCCGACCGTGAGGGGGGGCACAGGGGAAAGGAACTATGGCTACACCTTC
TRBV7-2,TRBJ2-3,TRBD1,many,CASSTGQSLDTQYF,TGTGCCAGCAGCACGGGACAGAGCCTGGATACGCAGTATTTT
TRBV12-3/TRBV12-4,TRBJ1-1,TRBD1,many,CASGRMGQEAFF,TGTGCCAGCGGCCGCATGGGACAGGAAGCTTTCTTT
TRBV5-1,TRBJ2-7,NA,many,CATRREQYF,TGCGCCACCCGCCGGGAGCAGTACTTC
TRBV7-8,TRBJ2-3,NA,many,CASSRRLHEGTDTQYF,TGTGCCAGCAGCCGGCGTCTCCACGAGGGCACAGATACGCAGTATTTT
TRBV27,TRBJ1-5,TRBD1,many,CASRLTGISQPQHF,TGTGCCAGCAGACTGACAGGGATAAGTCAGCCCCAGCATTTT
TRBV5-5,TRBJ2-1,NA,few,CASSFVPARDIHEQFF,TGTGCCAGCAGCTTTGTCCCAGCGCGAGACATCCATGAGCAGTTCTTC
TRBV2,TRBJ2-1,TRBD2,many,CASITGTSNEQFF,TGTGCCAGCATAACCGGGACTAGCAATGAGCAGTTCTTC
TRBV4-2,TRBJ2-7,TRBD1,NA,CASSQEGEGAESYEQYF,TGTGCCAGCAGCCAAGAAGGTGAGGGGGCTGAATCCTACGAGCAGTACTTC
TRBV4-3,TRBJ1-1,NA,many,CASSPAGGVTEAFF,TGCGCCAGCAGCCCGGCCGGGGGTGTAACTGAAGCTTTCTTT
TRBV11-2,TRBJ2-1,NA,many,CASSLDSSYNEQFF,TGTGCCAGCAGCTTAGACAGCTCCTACAATGAGCAGTTCTTC
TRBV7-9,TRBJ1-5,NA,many,CASSLDFQPQHF,TGTGCCAGCAGCTTAGATTTTCAGCCCCAGCATTTT
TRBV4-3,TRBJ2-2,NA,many,CASSRTGMSTGELFF,TGCGCCAGCAGCCGAACAGGGATGAGCACCGGGGAGCTGTTTTTT
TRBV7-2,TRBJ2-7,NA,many,CASSSDPTYEQYF,TGTGCCAGCAGCTCGGACCCAACCTACGAGCAGTACTTC
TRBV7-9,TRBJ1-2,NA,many,CASSFGDNYGYTF,TGTGCCAGCAGCTTTGGGGATAACTATGGCTACACCTTC
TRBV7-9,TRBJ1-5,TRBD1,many,CASSSTGTGQPQHF,TGTGCCAGCAGCTCGACAGGGACCGGTCAGCCCCAGCATTTT
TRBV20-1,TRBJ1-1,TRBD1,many,CSATDRGRITEAFF,TGCAGTGCCACCGACAGGGGGCGGATCACTGAAGCTTTCTTT
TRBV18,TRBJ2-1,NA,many,CASSPLTNNEQFF,TGTGCCAGCTCACCACTCACAAACAATGAGCAGTTCTTC
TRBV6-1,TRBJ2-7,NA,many,CASTQTGPSYEQYF,TGTGCCAGCACTCAGACAGGTCCCTCCTACGAGCAGTACTTC
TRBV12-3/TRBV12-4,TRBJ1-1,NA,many,CASRGVGTEAFF,TGTGCCAGCAGGGGGGTTGGCACTGAAGCTTTCTTT
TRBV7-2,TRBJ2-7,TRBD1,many,CASRAGQGLSYEQYF,TGTGCCAGCAGGGCGGGACAGGGGCTCTCCTACGAGCAGTACTTC
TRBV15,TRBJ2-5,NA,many,CATSRVGSSYQETQYF,TGTGCCACCAGCAGAGTTGGCAGTTCGTACCAAGAGACCCAGTACTTC
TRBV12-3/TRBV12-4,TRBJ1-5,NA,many,CASSFTSDQPQHF,TGTGCCAGCAGTTTTACATCTGACCAGCCCCAGCATTTT
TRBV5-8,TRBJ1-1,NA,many,CASSFGVGIEAFF,TGTGCCAGCAGCTTCGGAGTTGGGATTGAAGCTTTCTTT
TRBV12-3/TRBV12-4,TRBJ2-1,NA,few,CASSSDPPGQFF,TGTGCCAGCAGTTCCGACCCTCCGGGGCAGTTCTTC
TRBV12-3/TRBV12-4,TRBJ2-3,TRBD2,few,CASSPGTSGISTDTQYF,TGTGCCAGCAGTCCCGGGACTAGCGGGATAAGCACAGATACGCAGTATTTT
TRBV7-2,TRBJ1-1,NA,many,CASSTDRDLGNTEAFF,TGTGCCAGCAGCACAGACAGAGACTTAGGGAACACTGAAGCTTTCTTT
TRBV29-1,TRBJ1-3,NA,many,CSVVGLGTGNTIYF,TGCAGCGTTGTCGGGCTGGGCACTGGAAACACCATATATTTT
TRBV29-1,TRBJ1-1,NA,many,CSVGPPKVPEAFF,TGCAGCGTTGGTCCTCCCAAGGTCCCTGAAGCTTTCTTT
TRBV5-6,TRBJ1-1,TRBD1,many,CASSIRPGQGFEAFF,TGTGCCAGCAGCATACGACCGGGACAGGGGTTTGAAGCTTTCTTT
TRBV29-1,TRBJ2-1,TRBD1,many,CSVSDRVGWDEQFF,TGCAGCGTTTCTGACAGGGTCGGTTGGGATGAGCAGTTCTTC
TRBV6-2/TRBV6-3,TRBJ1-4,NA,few,CASTSAYSNEKLFF,TGTGCCAGCACCTCCGCCTACTCCAATGAAAAACTGTTTTTT
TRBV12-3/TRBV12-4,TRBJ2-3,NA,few,CASSFGAGAPQTQYF,TGTGCCAGCAGTTTCGGGGCGGGGGCCCCGCAAACGCAGTATTTT
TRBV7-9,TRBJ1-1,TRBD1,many,CASSQTGQKNTEAFF,TGTGCCAGCAGCCAGACGGGACAGAAGAACACTGAAGCTTTCTTT
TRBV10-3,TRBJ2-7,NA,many,CATQSVDEQYF,TGTGCCACCCAAAGCGTCGACGAGCAGTACTTC
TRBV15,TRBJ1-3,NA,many,CATSREGQFGNTIYF,TGTGCCACCAGCAGAGAAGGACAGTTTGGAAACACCATATATTTT
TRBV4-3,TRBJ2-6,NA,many,CASSQRRPGANVLTF,TGCGCCAGCAGCCAACGGCGACCTGGGGCCAACGTCCTGACTTTC
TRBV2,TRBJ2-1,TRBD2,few,CASSNSLAVNYNEQFF,TGTGCCAGCAGTAACTCCCTAGCGGTGAACTACAATGAGCAGTTCTTC
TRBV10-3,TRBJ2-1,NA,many,CAISENRVVTNEQFF,TGTGCCATCAGTGAAAACAGGGTGGTGACCAATGAGCAGTTCTTC
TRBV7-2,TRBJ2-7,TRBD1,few,CASSRQGPEPYEQYF,TGTGCCAGCAGCCGACAGGGGCCGGAACCCTACGAGCAGTACTTC
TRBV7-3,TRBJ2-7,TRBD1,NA,CASSFGTASSYEQYF,TGTGCCAGCAGCTTTGGGACAGCGAGCTCCTACGAGCAGTACTTC